The 23 T cell receptor beta chains below were found in one sample sequenced in a study of regulatory T cells in long-lasting Graves disease. Researchers made TCR beta libraries by using iRepertoire HTBI primers and running Arm-PCR on CDR3 regions. TCRdb re-called the multiplex PCR reads with MiXCR, one entry per CDR3 protein. The table records 240,000 or so distinct CDR3 sequences, 20% of them present only once. The time point was: newly diagnosed GD, antithyroid drugs for less than 3 months. After RNA was extracted from PBMCs, the TCR library was made from it. Here the sequenced sample was peripheral blood mononuclear cells (PBMCs), taken at new diagnosis, from a patient treated with antithyroid drugs. The receptor set was obtained from a female donor with Graves disease.

This clonotype has at least ten counts. The chain carries TRBV29-1 and TRBJ1-1; no reliable D call. The CDR3 totals 13 residues. CDR1 SQVTM and CDR2 ANQGSEA come from the germline V gene. V was pared by 0 bases and J by 0 bases, with 5 bases between. In DNA form, the CDR3 reads TGCAGCGTTGAAGAGGGGATGAACACTGAAGCTTTCTTT. This codes for CSVEEGMNTEAFF.

Remarks on this clonotype: A far more abundant clone sits one base away, making this likely a read error. The rearrangement joins TRBV3-1 to TRBJ2-1, with 10 bases fitting TRBD2. V lost 4 bases and J lost 10; bases outside the gene matches: 7. CDR1 and CDR2 from the germline V gene are LGHDT and YNNKEL (reference sequence). The CDR3 has 14 residues. This CDR3 reads CASSLAGGTYEQFF. The CDR3 nucleotides are TGTGCCAGCAGCCTAGCGGGAGGCACCTACGAGCAGTTCTTC.

This clonotype was recorded many times. The chain has TRBV18 and TRBJ2-1, with D uncertain. CDR3 size: 15 residues. Germline CDR1 reads KGHSH; CDR2 reads LQKENI. The V end lost 6 bases, the J end lost 0 bases, and 12 bases lay between the germline ends. CDR3 sequence reads: CASSEQRSSYNEQFF. The CDR3 region has the DNA TGTGCCAGCTCGGAACAGAGAAGCTCCTACAATGAGCAGTTCTTC.

The V call is TRBV6-1, the J call TRBJ2-3, with 9 nucleotides matching TRBD1. The CDR3 is made up of 17 amino acids. V lost 2 bases and J lost 2; bases outside the gene matches: 8. CDR1 is MNHNS, CDR2 SASEGT, per germline. In nucleotides, the CDR3 is TGTGCCAGCAGTGAAAACCCGGGACAGGGCCCCACAGATACGCAGTATTTT. This gives the protein CASSENPGQGPTDTQYF.

In this sample, this clonotype turned up a few times. The CDR3 DNA reads TGTGCCAGCGGCCTAGCCGGGGAGCTGTTTTTT. This gives the protein CASGLAGELFF. The chain has TRBV2 and TRBJ2-2; D uncertain. V was shortened by 8 bases and J by 6 bases, with 7 bases between the two germline ends. This CDR3 contains 11 residues. CDR1 and CDR2 from the germline V gene are SNHLY and FYNNEI.

This clonotype was recorded at least ten times. This chain uses TRBV5-1 with TRBJ2-5; D may be TRBD1 (6 bases). V lost 4 bases and J lost 5, with 15 bases in between. Germline V gene lookup returns CDR1 SGHRS and CDR2 YFSETQ. The CDR3 spans 14 residues. Here the CDR3 reads CASSPEGGRETQYF. CDR3 DNA: TGCGCCAGCAGCCCGGAAGGGGGTCGGGAGACCCAGTACTTC.

This clonotype was seen at least ten times. The V call is TRBV29-1, the J call TRBJ2-1, with unresolved D. Trimming pared 5 bases from V and 5 bases from J, leaving 4 bases between. In germline, CDR1 is SQVTM, CDR2 ANQGSEA. The CDR3 is made up of 10 amino acids. The CDR3 here is CSVSNNEQFF. The CDR3 coding sequence is TGCAGCGTTTCAAACAATGAGCAGTTCTTC.

In regard to this clonotype: A far more abundant clone sits one base away, making this likely a read error. The rearrangement links TRBV7-2 to TRBJ1-5, with D perhaps matching TRBD1 (6 bases). Germline-derived CDR1 and CDR2 are SGHTA and FQGNSA. This CDR3 comprises 13 residues. CDR3 nucleotide sequence: TGTGCCAGCAACTTAGGGGGATTGCAGCCCCAGCATTTT. Amino acid sequence: CASNLGGLQPQHF.

This clonotype showed up many times. The chain recombines TRBV20-1 with TRBJ1-6, with 9 bases fitting TRBD1. This CDR3 is built from 14 residues. With 3 bases clipped from V and 7 bases from J, the junction kept 4 bases outside the gene matches. In germline, CDR1 is DFQATT, CDR2 SNEGSKA (reference sequence). CDR3 sequence reads: CSASPGQGNSPLHF. The CDR3 DNA reads as TGCAGTGCTAGTCCGGGACAGGGCAATTCACCCCTCCACTTT.

The V gene is TRBV19, the J gene TRBJ1-5; TRBD1 is a possible D gene (5 bases). The V and J ends lost 1 base and 3 bases respectively, with 7 bases between them. Germline-derived CDR1 and CDR2 are LNHDA and SQIVND (reference sequence). CDR3 length equals 14 residues. In DNA, the CDR3 is TGTGCCAGTAGTATAGGACAGCACAATCAGCCCCAGCATTTT. This sequence encodes CASSIGQHNQPQHF.

This rearrangement joins TRBV6-2 or TRBV6-3 to TRBJ1-1; TRBD1 might be the D (5 bases). The CDR3 spans 12 residues. Germline lookup yields CDR1 MNHEY and CDR2 SVGEGT. Trimming removed 2 bases at V and 5 bases at J, with 6 bases between. CDR3 sequence: CASSYGATEAFF. In nucleotides, the CDR3 is TGTGCCAGCAGTTACGGGGCGACTGAAGCTTTCTTT.

This clonotype was seen a handful of times. This likely comes from a read error, as the CDR3 has no conserved phenylalanine or tryptophan at its end. The chain joins TRBV2 to TRBJ2-5, with 7 nucleotides matching TRBD1. The closer fit of TRBJ2-1 to the DNA end suggests the J call may be wrong. The CDR3 sequence is 15 residues long. The V gene's germline CDR1 is SNHLY and CDR2 FYNNEI. The CDR3 protein is CASSGEAGGYNEQFL. CDR3 sequence (DNA): TGTGCCAGCAGTGGTGAGGCAGGGGGATACAATGAGCAGTTCCTC.

This clonotype was observed once. One base away lies a much larger clone, so this may be a sequencing read error. This chain uses TRBV15 with TRBJ2-5; TRBD1 agrees at 9 bases. The CDR3 is 16 residues long. Germline CDR1 is LNHNV and CDR2 is YYDKDF (reference sequence). In DNA, the CDR3 is TGTGCCACCAGCGAGATTTTTGGACAGGGGCAAGAGACCCGGTACTTC. This translates into CATSEIFGQGQETRYF.

This clonotype was observed at least ten times. The V gene is TRBV7-2, the J gene TRBJ2-3, with D tentatively TRBD2 (6 bases). V was shortened by 1 base and J by 1 base, with 12 bases between the two germline ends. Germline lookup yields CDR1 SGHTA and CDR2 FQGNSA. The CDR3 has 16 residues. The CDR3 is CASSLGDSRGTDTQYF. The CDR3 DNA follows: TGTGCCAGCAGCTTAGGGGACTCCCGGGGCACAGATACGCAGTATTTT. The whole variable domain, remainder taken from reference TRBV7-2 and TRBJ2-3, is GAGVSQSPSNKVTEKGKDVELRCDPISGHTALYWYRQSLGQGLEFLIYFQGNSAPDKSGLPSDRFSAERTGGSVSTLTIQRTQQEDSAVYLCASSLGDSRGTDTQYFGPGTRLTVL.

This clonotype has ten or more counts. The gene calls are TRBV5-6 and TRBJ2-1; 7 bases align to TRBD2. This CDR3 region has 15 residues. The germline gives CDR1 SGHDT, CDR2 YYEEEE. Losses at the gene ends were 2 bases for V and 3 bases for J; bases not matched to a gene: 5. Here the CDR3 reads CASSFGRDYYNEQFF. The CDR3 nucleotides read TGTGCCAGCAGCTTCGGTCGGGACTACTACAATGAGCAGTTCTTC.

V is TRBV25-1 and J is TRBJ1-1; TRBD1 might be the D (6 bases). CDR1 MGHDK and CDR2 SYGVNS come from the germline V gene. Trimming removed 0 bases from V and 4 bases from J, with 9 bases in between. The CDR3 contains 14 residues. CDR3 region: CASSEYPGATEAFF. CDR3 nucleotides: TGTGCCAGCAGTGAATACCCGGGGGCCACTGAAGCTTTCTTT.

The table lists this clonotype with many counts. V and J are TRBV20-1 and TRBJ2-5, with D possibly being TRBD1 or TRBD2 (6 bases each). CDR3 length: 14 amino acids. Between the trimmed V and J ends, which lost 4 bases and 4 bases, there was a span of 16 bases. CDR1 is DFQATT, CDR2 SNEGSKA, per germline (reference sequence). The CDR3 reads CSATSPGARETQYF. CDR3 sequence (DNA): TGCAGTGCTACCTCACCGGGGGCCAGAGAGACCCAGTACTTC.

In this sample, this clonotype turned up a few times. The chain couples TRBV7-9 to TRBJ2-2; TRBD2 matches at 9 bases. The CDR3 extends over 15 amino acids. In germline, CDR1 is SEHNR, CDR2 FQNEAQ (reference sequence). After removal of 3 bases from V and 10 bases from J, the junction contained 9 bases not matched to a gene. The chain's CDR3 is CASSLSTSGRKELFF. CDR3 coding DNA: TGTGCCAGCAGCTTGTCTACTAGCGGGCGGAAGGAGCTGTTTTTT.

This clonotype showed up many times. The chain is built from TRBV20-1 and TRBJ1-1, with D tentatively TRBD1 (6 bases). CDR1 is DFQATT and CDR2 is SNEGSKA in the germline V gene (reference sequence). This CDR3 region has 12 residues. Between the trimmed V and J ends, which lost 6 bases and 2 bases, there was a span of 10 bases. As DNA, the CDR3 is TGCAGTGCCTTAGGGGGAAACACTGAAGCTTTCTTT. As protein: CSALGGNTEAFF.

The gene calls are TRBV19 and TRBJ1-5; D is ambiguous. This CDR3 is 14 amino acids long. The ends were cut back, 1 base at V and 1 base at J, with 5 bases in the middle. From germline, CDR1 is LNHDA and CDR2 SQIVND (reference sequence). The CDR3 DNA follows: TGTGCCAGTAGTATAGGGCAGAGCAATCAGCCCCAGCATTTT. It is translated as CASSIGQSNQPQHF.

The chain has TRBV11-2 and TRBJ2-3, with D perhaps being TRBD1 or TRBD2 (6 bases each). Trimming took off 3 bases at V and 2 bases at J, with 18 bases between the two ends. The CDR3 length is 17 residues. Germline CDR1 and CDR2: SGHAT and FQNNGV. The CDR3 region has the DNA TGTGCCAGCAGCTTCCCGAAGGGGGACTTATACACAGATACGCAGTATTTT. It specifies CASSFPKGDLYTDTQYF.

This clonotype was seen many times. The chain uses TRBV20-1 and TRBJ1-5, with D possibly TRBD1 on 5 matching bases. CDR1 DFQATT and CDR2 SNEGSKA come from the germline V gene (reference sequence). The CDR3 loop spans 13 amino acids. Trimming took 3 bases from V and 4 from J, leaving 10 bases between them. In nucleotides, the CDR3 is TGCAGTGCTAGGTGGGGCCCAAATCAGCCCCAGCATTTT. As protein: CSARWGPNQPQHF.

This clonotype was counted many times. The genes are TRBV7-3 and TRBJ2-1; D is uncertain. Germline V gives CDR1 SGHTA, CDR2 FQGTGA. Trimming removed 5 bases from V and 8 bases from J, with 19 bases in between. The CDR3 runs to 15 residues. CDR3 DNA sequence: TGTGCCAGCAGCCCACGGGCATCCCCCCCCGATGAGCAGTTCTTC. Encoded protein: CASSPRASPPDEQFF.